This T cell receptor beta chain was identified in a study of PD-L1 blockade in urothelial cancer. In the study overall: Prior chemotherapy ranged from 0 to 3 regimens per patient.

Synthetic TCR analog templates were spiked into each PCR. Clones were sequenced by immunoSEQ multiplex PCR, and TCRdb holds only the in-frame ones, with some missing. The sample consists of over 100,000 clones, 65% to 85% of them appearing once. Study outcomes and limitations: Pretreatment blood TCR clonality under the median forecast improved survival.

With V trimmed by 4 bases and J by 3 bases, 6 bases remained unmatched. This CDR3 spans 15 amino acids. Germline V gene lookup returns CDR1 SEHNR and CDR2 FQNEAQ (reference sequence). Time point denoted: pretreatment peripheral blood. Turning to this clone: What it recognizes is unknown. Different DNA sequences within this sample yield the same CDR3.

The TCR originated in a man aged 45-60 years with urothelial cancer. The chain has TRBV7-9 and TRBJ2-3, with TRBD2 matching over 8 bases. Here the sequenced sample was PBMCs, taken around atezolizumab (anti-PD-L1) treatment. The CDR3 spells CASSSQTSATDTQYF. For the CDR3, the DNA is TGTGCCAGCAGCTCCCAGACTAGCGCGACAGATACGCAGTATTTT.